The 30 T cell receptor beta chains presented below share a single source sample, sequenced in a study of T cell responses to AZD1222 COVID-19 vaccine. The assay was immunoSEQ multiplex PCR, and TCRdb's table has in-frame clones only and misses some. Of more than 140,000 clones in the sample, around nine tenths were seen once. The source material was peripheral blood, sampled on day 0 of AZD1222 vaccination. The source of these receptors is an adult in good health.

J is TRBJ2-1 and V is TRBV6-2 or TRBV6-3; TRBD1 matches 8 bases. The CDR3 loop spans 15 amino acids. V dropped 5 bases and J dropped 3; count of bases not matched to a gene: 6. Germline V gene lookup returns CDR1 MNHEY and CDR2 SVGEGT. Written as DNA, the CDR3 is TGTGCCAGCAGTCACGACAGGGGAGGCTACAATGAGCAGTTCTTC. Its translation is CASSHDRGGYNEQFF.

The chain is built from TRBV28 and TRBJ1-2; TRBD1 matches 11 bases. In germline, CDR1 is MDHEN, CDR2 SYDVKM. With 2 bases clipped from V and 4 bases from J, the junction kept 3 bases outside the gene matches. This CDR3 has 15 residues. This CDR3 is CASSLGQGASYGYTF. The CDR3 nucleotides are TGTGCCAGCAGTTTAGGACAGGGGGCCAGCTATGGCTACACCTTC.

This clone appeared once. CDR3 DNA: TGTGCCAGCAGTTACTCGAAGCGGGCAGGAGGTAGAGATACGCAGTATTTT. It encodes CASSYSKRAGGRDTQYF. The chain combines TRBV6-2 or TRBV6-3 with TRBJ2-3, with a tentative D call TRBD2 (6 bases). The V gene lost 0 bases and the J gene lost 5 bases, with 18 bases spanning the gap. CDR3 length equals 17 residues. Germline assignment: CDR1 MNHEY and CDR2 SVGEGT.

The CDR3 region is CASSRQGAGAFF. The CDR3 bases are TGTGCCAGTAGCAGACAGGGGGCTGGAGCTTTCTTT. V usage is TRBV19 and J usage is TRBJ1-1, with 10 bases identical to TRBD1. The germline gives CDR1 LNHDA, CDR2 SQIVND (reference sequence). The CDR3 is made up of 12 amino acids. Trimming cost V 6 bases and J 10 bases; bases outside gene matches: 5.

The chain couples TRBV25-1 to TRBJ1-5; 7 positions agree with TRBD1. This CDR3 is 17 amino acids long. The trim removed 5 bases at V and 2 bases at J, leaving 12 bases unmatched. Germline assignment: CDR1 MGHDK and CDR2 SYGVNS. Here the CDR3 DNA reads TGTGCCAGCAGTTCCCAAGAAAGGGGACAGTGCAATCAGCCCCAGCATTTT. Its protein product is CASSSQERGQCNQPQHF.

The CDR3 loop is CASSPPGEEKLFF. The CDR3 region has the DNA TGTGCCAGCTCACCGCCAGGGGAGGAAAAACTGTTTTTT. V usage is TRBV18 and J usage is TRBJ1-4; weak D call: TRBD1 (6 bases). CDR3 length: 13 amino acids. The V gene lost 3 bases and the J gene lost 8 bases, with 10 bases spanning the gap. Germline values: CDR1 KGHSH, CDR2 LQKENI.

J is TRBJ1-1 and V is TRBV4-2, with unresolved D. The V gene's germline CDR1 is LGHNA and CDR2 YNFKEQ. CDR3 length: 13 amino acids. Trimming cost V 8 bases and J 8 bases, with 18 bases left between them. The CDR3 DNA is TGTGCCAGCCGACTGGGGAGGCAGCGAGAAGCTTTCTTT. Its protein is CASRLGRQREAFF.

Note on this clone: A junction end diverges from the germline sequence, so it may reflect a read error. The CDR3 reads CASSPPSQGAGRHF. The CDR3, as DNA: TGTGCCAGCTCACCACCGTCCCAGGGCGCGGGACGGCACTTC. The gene calls are TRBV18 and TRBJ2-7; maybe TRBD2 (6 bases). Germline V gives CDR1 KGHSH, CDR2 LQKENI. The CDR3 totals 14 residues.

This clone has a single count. This chain uses TRBV7-8 with TRBJ1-1, with TRBD1 as a possible D gene (5 bases). This CDR3 is built from 16 residues. Germline V gene lookup returns CDR1 SGHVS and CDR2 FQNEAQ. The V gene lost 5 bases and the J gene lost 3 bases, with 19 bases spanning the gap. The CDR3 protein is CASSLMGRGGDTEAFF. CDR3 nucleotides: TGTGCCAGCAGCCTCATGGGGAGGGGCGGAGACACTGAAGCTTTCTTT.

This clone has only one observation. The chain recombines TRBV2 with TRBJ1-1; 8 bases match TRBD1. The CDR3 runs to 16 residues. With V trimmed by 3 bases and J by 3 bases, 9 bases remained unmatched. The germline V gene encodes CDR1 SNHLY and CDR2 FYNNEI. CDR3 nucleotides: TGTGCCAGCAGTGAGACGACAGGGGTTGACGACACTGAAGCTTTCTTT. Translation gives CASSETTGVDDTEAFF.

V and J are TRBV30 and TRBJ1-5; D perhaps matches TRBD1 (5 bases). Per the germline V gene, CDR1 is GTSNPN and CDR2 is SVGIG (reference sequence). This CDR3 has 16 residues. Trimming stripped 4 bases from V and 0 bases from J, with 16 bases between. The CDR3 spells CAWTWGSSYSNQPQHF. The CDR3 DNA sequence: TGTGCCTGGACTTGGGGCAGTAGTTATAGCAATCAGCCCCAGCATTTT.

The chain is built from TRBV2 and TRBJ1-4; unclear D gene. V lost 5 bases, J lost 7 bases, and 5 bases lay in between. Germline-derived CDR1 and CDR2 are SNHLY and FYNNEI. CDR3 length: 11 amino acids. CDR3 sequence reads: CASSLSEKLFF. As DNA, the CDR3 is TGTGCCAGCAGTCTTAGTGAAAAACTGTTTTTT. Filled out from reference TRBV2 and TRBJ1-4, the complete variable domain reads EPEVTQTPSHQVTQMGQEVILRCVPISNHLYFYWYRQILGQKVEFLVSFYNNEISEKSEIFDDQFSVERPDGSNFTLKIRSTKLEDSAMYFCASSLSEKLFFGSGTQLSVL.

The chain couples TRBV19 to TRBJ2-1; 8 nucleotides align to TRBD1. The CDR3 runs to 14 residues. Germline CDR1 reads LNHDA; CDR2 reads SQIVND (reference sequence). J lost 3 bases, V lost 5 bases, and 3 bases had no gene match. The CDR3 nucleotides read TGTGCCAGTAGTGAAGGGACAGGCTACAATGAGCAGTTCTTC. Encoded protein: CASSEGTGYNEQFF.

The V gene is TRBV19, the J gene TRBJ2-2; D possibly corresponds to TRBD2 (5 bases). The germline CDR1 and CDR2 sequences are LNHDA and SQIVND (reference sequence). The V gene lost 3 bases and the J gene lost 6 bases, with 14 bases spanning the gap. There are 15 residues in the CDR3. Here the CDR3 reads CASSIPSPRAGELFF. The CDR3 coding sequence is TGTGCCAGTAGTATTCCTAGCCCACGAGCCGGGGAGCTGTTTTTT.

This chain connects TRBV5-6 to TRBJ2-3, with TRBD1 matching 9 bases. The germline V gene encodes CDR1 SGHDT and CDR2 YYEEEE. The CDR3 has 14 amino acids. Trimming cost V 4 bases and J 3 bases; bases outside gene matches: 3. The CDR3 DNA reads as TGTGCCAGCAGCCTCGGGACAGGGACAGATACGCAGTATTTT. Translation: CASSLGTGTDTQYF.

This chain joins TRBV13 and TRBJ2-7, with a possible D match to TRBD1 (5 bases). Germline V lookup: CDR1 PRHDT, CDR2 FYEKMQ (reference sequence). V was pared by 0 bases and J by 0 bases, with 6 bases between. This CDR3 has 14 amino acids. CDR3 amino acids: CASSLGDSSYEQYF. CDR3 coding DNA: TGTGCCAGCAGCTTAGGCGACAGCTCCTACGAGCAGTACTTC.

This rearrangement joins TRBV30 to TRBJ1-3; D gene unclear. In germline, CDR1 is GTSNPN, CDR2 SVGIG (reference sequence). CDR3 length equals 14 residues. Trimming pared 0 bases from V and 3 bases from J, leaving 9 bases between. The CDR3 here is CAWSVGSFGNTIYF. CDR3 DNA sequence: TGTGCCTGGAGTGTAGGGTCTTTTGGAAACACCATATATTTT.

This chain uses TRBV29-1 with TRBJ1-2, with a possible D match to TRBD1 (5 bases). The CDR3 is made up of 12 amino acids. CDR1 is SQVTM, CDR2 ANQGSEA, per germline. The V and J ends lost 6 bases and 4 bases respectively, with 12 bases between them. As DNA, the CDR3 is TGCAGCGTCCGCCAGGGATCCTATGGCTACACCTTC. Amino acid sequence: CSVRQGSYGYTF.

This chain's CDR3 is CASSLSTGEKLFF. In DNA, the CDR3 is TGTGCCAGCAGCTTAAGCACAGGTGAAAAACTGTTTTTT. The gene calls are TRBV7-2 and TRBJ1-4, with a weak D call TRBD1 (5 bases). CDR1 is SGHTA, CDR2 FQGNSA, per germline. The CDR3 covers 13 residues. The V and J ends lost 2 bases and 7 bases respectively, with 8 bases between them.

The genes are TRBV28 and TRBJ2-5; 7 bases map to TRBD1. Germline lookup yields CDR1 MDHEN and CDR2 SYDVKM. J was trimmed by 5 bases and V by 2 bases; bases with no gene match: 5. The CDR3 length is 14 residues. CDR3 nucleotides: TGTGCCAGCAGTTTACGAGGGGGCAGCGAGACCCAGTACTTC. Amino acids: CASSLRGGSETQYF.

The chain employs TRBV6-5 and TRBJ2-1; 14 positions match TRBD2. Per the germline V gene, CDR1 is MNHEY and CDR2 is SVGAGI. CDR3 length equals 16 residues. J gave up 7 bases and V 2 bases, and 4 bases lay outside the gene matches. The CDR3 region is CASSYPGTSGGNEQFF. For the CDR3, the DNA is TGTGCCAGCAGTTACCCCGGGACTAGCGGGGGTAATGAGCAGTTCTTC.

V is TRBV20-1 and J is TRBJ1-5; D gene uncertain. V was pared by 3 bases and J by 7 bases, with 13 bases between. Germline lookup yields CDR1 DFQATT and CDR2 SNEGSKA (reference sequence). The CDR3 length is 13 residues. The CDR3 sequence: CSASALLRQPQHF. CDR3 DNA sequence: TGCAGTGCTAGTGCCCTTTTGAGGCAGCCCCAGCATTTT.

The chain links TRBV7-3 to TRBJ2-1, with D perhaps being TRBD1 or TRBD2 (6 bases each). CDR3 length equals 16 residues. Germline V gives CDR1 SGHTA, CDR2 FQGTGA. The V and J ends lost 3 bases and 8 bases respectively, with 20 bases between them. The CDR3 bases are TGTGCCAGCAGCTTTATCGCGGTGGGAGGACAGCATGAGCAGTTCTTC. This gives the protein CASSFIAVGGQHEQFF.

The rearrangement joins TRBV28 to TRBJ1-2; D is ambiguous. Looked up from germline, CDR1 is MDHEN and CDR2 is SYDVKM. V shed 5 bases and J shed 4 bases, with 20 bases lying between them. The CDR3 length is 16 residues. CDR3 amino acids: CASSPRPLSAGYGYTF. The CDR3 nucleotides read TGTGCCAGCAGTCCTAGGCCCCTGTCGGCCGGCTATGGCTACACCTTC.

The V call is TRBV4-3, the J call TRBJ2-1; D is uncertain. The CDR3 length is 11 residues. V lost 5 bases and J lost 5, with 4 bases in between. Germline V lookup: CDR1 LGHNA, CDR2 YSLEER. Here the CDR3 DNA reads TGCGCCAGCAGCAGCAACAATGAGCAGTTCTTC. Protein sequence: CASSSNNEQFF.

The chain links TRBV4-3 to TRBJ1-1, with a possible D match to TRBD1 (5 bases). Trimming removed 3 bases at V and 6 bases at J, with 14 bases between. The CDR3 runs 14 residues. Germline V CDR1 and CDR2: LGHNA, YSLEER. The CDR3 sequence is CASSQWRGSSEAFF. In DNA form, the CDR3 reads TGCGCCAGCAGCCAGTGGAGGGGTTCTTCTGAAGCTTTCTTT.

The V gene is TRBV5-8, the J gene TRBJ1-5, with D tentatively TRBD1 (6 bases). The CDR3 has 16 residues. V was trimmed by 0 bases and J by 0 bases, leaving 10 bases between them. Germline CDR1 and CDR2: SGHTS and YDEGEE. The CDR3 coding sequence is TGTGCCAGCAGCTTGGGGACAGTCCATAGCAATCAGCCCCAGCATTTT. Encoded protein: CASSLGTVHSNQPQHF.

The rearrangement uses TRBV11-2 and TRBJ1-1; no reliable D call. Trimming cost V 6 bases and J 5 bases, with 16 bases left between them. This CDR3 has 14 residues. Germline V lookup: CDR1 SGHAT, CDR2 FQNNGV. The CDR3 DNA reads TGTGCCAGCAGTTTAATTCCCCGAAGGACTGAAGCTTTCTTT. Translated, it gives CASSLIPRRTEAFF. The full variable domain, its missing parts supplied by reference TRBV11-2 and TRBJ1-1, is EAGVAQSPRYKIIEKRQSVAFWCNPISGHATLYWYQQILGQGPKLLIQFQNNGVVDDSQLPKDRFSAERLKGVDSTLKIQPAKLEDSAVYLCASSLIPRRTEAFFGQGTRLTVV.

The J gene is TRBJ1-6, the V gene TRBV27; TRBD1 is a possible D gene (6 bases). V lost 7 bases to trimming and J lost 6 bases, with 13 bases between them. The CDR3 is 14 residues long. The germline V gene has CDR1 MNHEY and CDR2 SMNVEV (reference sequence). CDR3 region: CASKGTGFNSPLHF. The CDR3 DNA is TGTGCCAGCAAGGGTACAGGGTTTAATTCACCCCTCCACTTT.

V usage is TRBV7-2 and J usage is TRBJ2-7; D unresolved. This CDR3 region has 14 residues. V was shortened by 3 bases and J by 0 bases, with 9 bases between the two germline ends. Germline V gene lookup returns CDR1 SGHTA and CDR2 FQGNSA. CDR3 coding DNA: TGTGCCAGCAGCTTGGCCCTCAGCTCCTACGAGCAGTACTTC. Its protein is CASSLALSSYEQYF.